What follows describes a single TCR beta chain. Its antigen is unidentified. The CDR3 sequence is 14 residues long. The V end lost 5 bases, the J end lost 5 bases, and 16 bases lay between the germline ends. Germline V gene data show CDR1 as MNHNS and CDR2 as SASEGT. Clinicians diagnosed patients from clinical symptoms, serum thyroxine and TRAb, thyroid ultrasound and orbital computed tomography. Template material for amplifying TCR beta CDR3 regions consisted of RNA transcripts. When the TCR CDR3 underwent first-round RT-PCR, the HTBI primer set was used. TCRdb ran MiXCR on the multiplex PCR reads and lists one entry per CDR3 protein. Of hundreds of thousands of distinct CDR3 sequences in the sample, around 15% were seen once. This entry belongs to a study of T cells in Graves' hyperthyroidism and ophthalmopathy. Overall study results and limits: Peripheral blood also featured most of the thyroid clonotypes expanded above 0.001.

The TCR was taken from a woman between 50 and 59 years old with Graves' ophthalmopathy. The sequencing sample was made of blood. The rearrangement links TRBV6-1 to TRBJ2-7, with D perhaps TRBD2 (6 bases). The CDR3 region is CASSQFGGRNEQYF. Here the CDR3 DNA reads TGTGCCAGCAGTCAATTCGGAGGGCGGAACGAGCAGTACTTC.